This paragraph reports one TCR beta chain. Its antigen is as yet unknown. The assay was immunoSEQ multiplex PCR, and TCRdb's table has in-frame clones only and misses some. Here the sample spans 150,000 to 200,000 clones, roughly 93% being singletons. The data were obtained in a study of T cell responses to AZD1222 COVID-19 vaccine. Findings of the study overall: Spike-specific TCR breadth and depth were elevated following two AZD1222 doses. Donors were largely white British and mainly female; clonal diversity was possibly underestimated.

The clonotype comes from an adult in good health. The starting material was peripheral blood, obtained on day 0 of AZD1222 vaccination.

The CDR3 protein is CAISELSGYNEQFF. The DNA of the CDR3 is TGTGCCATCAGTGAGTTGTCGGGTTACAATGAGCAGTTCTTC. This chain connects TRBV10-3 to TRBJ2-1, with unresolved D. V was trimmed by 1 base and J by 4 bases, leaving 8 bases between them. From germline, CDR1 is ENHRY and CDR2 SYGVKD. The CDR3 sequence is 14 residues long.